Given below is one TCR beta chain in context. This sample is drawn from a study of blood T cell repertoires in COVID-19. Overall study: Samples representing acute and convalescent COVID-19 were sourced from the United States, Italy and Spain.

Germline values: CDR1 KGHSH, CDR2 LQKENI. This CDR3 spans 19 amino acids. Trimming cost V 6 bases and J 4 bases, with 30 bases left between them. Participants were aged 18 to 89 years, lived in over 20 US areas, and enrolled virtually. Here immunoSEQ multiplex PCR was the method, and the copy in TCRdb shows in-frame clones only, minus some. The sample carries fewer than 450,000 clones, roughly nine tenths recorded once. The chain couples TRBV18 to TRBJ1-2; D perhaps matches TRBD1 (6 bases). Source material: PBMCs or T cells enriched from blood (not recorded which). This sequence was found in a woman aged 30 to 39 who had recovered from COVID-19. The CDR3 bases are TGTGCCAGCTCGTCCTTAAGTGGCCAGGGACATCTTTCCTTCTATGGCTACACCTTC. Encoded protein: CASSSLSGQGHLSFYGYTF.